This entry concerns a single T cell receptor beta chain. Amplification of TCR beta CDR3 regions used RNA as the template. Carried out on the TCR CDR3, a first-round RT-PCR used the HTBI primer set. Each CDR3 protein gets one entry after TCRdb re-called the multiplex PCR reads with MiXCR. The data hold hundreds of thousands of distinct CDR3 sequences, with under 25% observed a single time. This specimen comes from a study of T cells in Graves' hyperthyroidism and ophthalmopathy. The CDR3 contains 15 residues. CDR1 and CDR2 (germline): MNHEY, SMNVEV (reference sequence). The J segment lost 7 bases and the V segment lost 5 bases, leaving 12 bases of the junction unmatched.

This sequence was found in a man aged 25-45 years with Graves' ophthalmopathy. The chain combines TRBV27 with TRBJ1-2; 8 bases are shared with TRBD1. Material: blood. The CDR3 region has the DNA TGTGCCAGCAGTCCCGAGCCGGGACAGGAGAGTGGCTACACCTTC. Its translation: CASSPEPGQESGYTF.